Included here is one T cell receptor beta chain sequence, with context. These data are taken from a study of blood T cell repertoires in COVID-19. The data were produced by immunoSEQ multiplex PCR, yet TCRdb's version contains in-frame clones alone and is incomplete. The data show about 440,000 clones, about 90% seen once. Germline assignment: CDR1 SGHRS and CDR2 YFSETQ. CDR3 length equals 15 residues. The V and J ends lost 0 bases and 0 bases respectively, with 9 bases between them. The chain carries TRBV5-1 and TRBJ2-5; D unclear. This TCR was recovered from a man between 18 and 35 years old who had recovered from COVID-19. What was sequenced was PBMCs or T cells enriched from blood (not recorded which). Here the CDR3 reads CASSLVGQNQETQYF. In nucleotides, the CDR3 is TGCGCCAGCAGCTTGGTTGGGCAGAACCAAGAGACCCAGTACTTC. Full variable domain (missing parts from reference TRBV5-1 and TRBJ2-5): KAGVTQTPRYLIKTRGQQVTLSCSPISGHRSVSWYQQTPGQGLQFLFEYFSETQRNKGNFPGRFSGRQFSNSRSEMNVSTLELGDSALYLCASSLVGQNQETQYFGPGTRLLVL.